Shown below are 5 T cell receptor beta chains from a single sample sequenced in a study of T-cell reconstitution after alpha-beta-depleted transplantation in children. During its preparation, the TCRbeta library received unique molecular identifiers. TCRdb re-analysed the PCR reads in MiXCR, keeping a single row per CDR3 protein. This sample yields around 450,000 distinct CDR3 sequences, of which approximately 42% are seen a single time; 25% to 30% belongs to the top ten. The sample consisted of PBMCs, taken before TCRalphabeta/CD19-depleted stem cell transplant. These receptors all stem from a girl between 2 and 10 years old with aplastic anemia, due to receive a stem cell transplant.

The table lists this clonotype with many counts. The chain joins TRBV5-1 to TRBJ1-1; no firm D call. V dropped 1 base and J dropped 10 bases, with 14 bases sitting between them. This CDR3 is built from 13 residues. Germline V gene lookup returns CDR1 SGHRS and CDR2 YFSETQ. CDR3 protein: CASSLRLEGRAFF. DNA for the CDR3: TGCGCCAGCAGCTTGCGGTTGGAAGGGAGAGCTTTCTTT. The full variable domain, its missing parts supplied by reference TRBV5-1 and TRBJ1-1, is KAGVTQTPRYLIKTRGQQVTLSCSPISGHRSVSWYQQTPGQGLQFLFEYFSETQRNKGNFPGRFSGRQFSNSRSEMNVSTLELGDSALYLCASSLRLEGRAFFGQGTRLTVV.

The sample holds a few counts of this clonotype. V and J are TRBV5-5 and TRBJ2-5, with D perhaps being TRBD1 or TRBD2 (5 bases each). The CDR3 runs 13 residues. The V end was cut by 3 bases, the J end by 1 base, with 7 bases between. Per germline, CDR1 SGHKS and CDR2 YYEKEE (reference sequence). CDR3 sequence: CASSWDGQETQYF. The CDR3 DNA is TGTGCCAGCAGCTGGGACGGCCAAGAGACCCAGTACTTC.

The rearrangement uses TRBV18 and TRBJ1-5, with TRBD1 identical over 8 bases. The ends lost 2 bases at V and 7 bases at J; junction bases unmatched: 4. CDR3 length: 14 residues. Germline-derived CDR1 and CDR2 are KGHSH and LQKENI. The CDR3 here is CASSPGQGGQPQHF. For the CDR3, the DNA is TGTGCCAGCTCACCAGGACAGGGCGGGCAGCCCCAGCATTTT.

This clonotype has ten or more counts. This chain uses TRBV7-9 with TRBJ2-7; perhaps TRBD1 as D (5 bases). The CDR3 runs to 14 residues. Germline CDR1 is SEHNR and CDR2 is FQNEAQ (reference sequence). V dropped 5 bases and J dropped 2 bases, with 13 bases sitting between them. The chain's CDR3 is CASSPRQGPYEQYF. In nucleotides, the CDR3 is TGTGCCAGCAGCCCGCGGCAGGGCCCCTACGAGCAGTACTTC.

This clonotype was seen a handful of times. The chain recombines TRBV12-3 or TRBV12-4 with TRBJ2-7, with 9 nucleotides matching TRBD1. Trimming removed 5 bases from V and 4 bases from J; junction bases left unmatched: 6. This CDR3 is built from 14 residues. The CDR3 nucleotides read TGTGCCAGCAGTCCCCAGACAGGGGGTTACGAGCAGTACTTC. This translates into CASSPQTGGYEQYF.